The 4 T cell receptor beta chains below were found in one sample sequenced in a study of technical replicates of blood from several donors. Measured with immunoSEQ multiplex PCR; TCRdb has only the in-frame clones, and not every one. The sample has tens of thousands of clones, 80% to 90% seen once. Material for sequencing was PBMCs. The receptors come from a human donor in good health. Some clones in this sample may be carry-over from other donors' samples.

This chain links TRBV7-9 with TRBJ1-6, with TRBD1 matching 8 bases. Germline trimming cut 6 bases from V and 3 bases from J; bases unmatched to any gene: 4. Germline CDR1 and CDR2: SEHNR and FQNEAQ (reference sequence). This CDR3 is built from 15 residues. CDR3 protein: CASRSGTGYNSPLHF. In nucleotides, the CDR3 is TGTGCCAGCAGGTCCGGGACAGGCTATAATTCACCCCTCCACTTT. Using reference TRBV7-9 and TRBJ1-6 for the parts outside the CDR3, the full variable domain is DTGVSQNPRHKITKRGQNVTFRCDPISEHNRLYWYRQTLGQGPEFLTYFQNEAQLEKSRLLSDRFSAERPKGSFSTLEIQRTEQGDSAMYLCASRSGTGYNSPLHFGNGTRLTVT.

The J gene is TRBJ1-2, the V gene TRBV7-9, with D perhaps TRBD1 (5 bases). Trimming pared 1 base from V and 8 bases from J, leaving 11 bases between. This CDR3 has 13 residues. Looked up from germline, CDR1 is SEHNR and CDR2 is FQNEAQ (reference sequence). The CDR3 region has the DNA TGTGCCAGCAGCTTAGGGGGCTCGGGCGGCTACACCTTC. It specifies CASSLGGSGGYTF.

The rearrangement uses TRBV5-6 and TRBJ2-7; the match to TRBD1 covers 8 bases. This CDR3 comprises 13 residues. Trimming removed 4 bases from V and 5 bases from J; junction bases left unmatched: 5. The germline V gene encodes CDR1 SGHDT and CDR2 YYEEEE. Written as DNA, the CDR3 is TGTGCCAGCAGCCCTGGACAGGGCGACGAGCAGTACTTC. It translates to CASSPGQGDEQYF.

The chain links TRBV19 to TRBJ2-5; a possible D gene is TRBD2 (5 bases). Germline-derived CDR1 and CDR2 are LNHDA and SQIVND (reference sequence). The CDR3 is 14 residues long. V lost 5 bases and J lost 2, with 12 bases in between. CDR3 DNA sequence: TGTGCCAGTAGTGGCTGGCTAGCTCAAGAGACCCAGTACTTC. Translated: CASSGWLAQETQYF.